This TCR beta chain is drawn from a study of TIL therapy for anti-PD-1-resistant metastatic lung cancer. As for the study in general: Median tumor mutation burden was roughly 1.5 mutations per megabase.

The immunoSEQ assay was v3. Sequencing depth was about 2 million read pairs for survey level, roughly 4.5-6.5 million for deep. The assay was immunoSEQ multiplex PCR, and TCRdb's table has in-frame clones only and misses some. The sample consists of about 36,000 clones, around 70% of them appearing once. Time point here: pre-treatment sample, taken before nivolumab and TIL therapy. The starting material was blood, obtained at baseline. This receptor was obtained from a person aged 25-85 years with non-small cell lung cancer.

The CDR3 spells CASSLVGDGNIQYF. CDR3 coding DNA: TGTGCCAGCAGCTTAGTCGGCGATGGGAACATTCAGTACTTC. V is TRBV7-2 and J is TRBJ2-4; no clear D gene. In germline, CDR1 is SGHTA, CDR2 FQGNSA. The CDR3 runs 14 residues. Deletions cut 1 base from V and 7 bases from J, with 11 bases between. Combining the CDR3 with reference TRBV7-2 and TRBJ2-4 gives the whole variable domain GAGVSQSPSNKVTEKGKDVELRCDPISGHTALYWYRQSLGQGLEFLIYFQGNSAPDKSGLPSDRFSAERTGGSVSTLTIQRTQQEDSAVYLCASSLVGDGNIQYFGAGTRLSVL.